A selection of T cell receptor beta chains follows, all from one sample in a study of a mutant IDH1 vaccine in newly diagnosed glioma. The table came from immunoSEQ multiplex PCR; TCRdb's copy has only in-frame clones and leaves some out. The sample carries tens of thousands of clones, 75% to 85% recorded once. Sequences were derived from PBMCs, sampled from a glioma patient treated with radiotherapy, temozolomide or both. Receptor source: a man between 45 and 60 years old with glioma. CDR3s include the opening cysteine and the closing phenylalanine or tryptophan. The D gene is left open where the match is weak. A clone size is listed for some rows: how often the clone was seen (once, few, many), or a class if it is expanded.

size: few; V: TRBV29-1; J: TRBJ1-5; D: .; DNA: TGCAGCGTGCAACAGGGTAGCAATCAGCCCCAGCATTTT; CDR3: CSVQQGSNQPQHF
size: once; V: TRBV18; J: TRBJ1-1; D: TRBD1; DNA: TGTGCCAGCTCACCCCCCGAGAACAGGGGAATTGCGGCTTTCTTT; CDR3: CASSPPENRGIAAFF
size: .; V: TRBV7-3; J: TRBJ1-1; D: .; DNA: TGTGCCAGCAGCACCTTTAGGGACACTGAAGCTTTCTTT; CDR3: CASSTFRDTEAFF
size: .; V: TRBV29-1; J: TRBJ2-3; D: .; DNA: TGCAGCGTTGAAGATCTCGGGAGAGGCACAGATACGCAGTATTTT; CDR3: CSVEDLGRGTDTQYF
size: few; V: TRBV30; J: TRBJ1-5; D: .; DNA: TGTGCCTGGAGAGGAGACAGGAGCAATCAGCCCCAGCATTTT; CDR3: CAWRGDRSNQPQHF
size: .; V: TRBV5-1; J: TRBJ2-5; D: .; DNA: TGCGCCAGCAGTGATTTACCGGGACTTGCGAGACAAGAGACCCAGTACTTC; CDR3: CASSDLPGLARQETQYF
size: many; V: TRBV9; J: TRBJ1-1; D: .; DNA: TGTGCCAGCAGCGTAACCCCGGACAATTTAAACACTGAAGCTTTCTTT; CDR3: CASSVTPDNLNTEAFF
size: .; V: TRBV18; J: TRBJ1-2; D: TRBD1; DNA: TGTGCCAGCTCACCCGAGACAGGGAAAGACGGCTACACCTTC; CDR3: CASSPETGKDGYTF
size: .; V: TRBV30; J: TRBJ2-7; D: .; DNA: TGTGCCTGGAGTGTTGCAGCCTACGAGCAGTACTTC; CDR3: CAWSVAAYEQYF
size: .; V: TRBV20-1; J: TRBJ1-2; D: .; DNA: TGCAGTGGGGTACAGAGGATTGGCTACACCTTC; CDR3: CSGVQRIGYTF
size: once; V: TRBV10-2; J: TRBJ1-1; D: .; DNA: TGCGCCAGCAGTGGCGGAAGGGTTCGACTGGGCACTGAAGCTTTCTTT; CDR3: CASSGGRVRLGTEAFF
size: .; V: TRBV5-1; J: TRBJ1-4; D: TRBD1; DNA: TGCGCCAGCAGCTCCCCCCGGGACAGGGGGCAAACTAATGAAAAACTGTTTTTT; CDR3: CASSSPRDRGQTNEKLFF
size: .; V: TRBV18; J: TRBJ2-7; D: .; DNA: TGTGCCAGCTCCCCCGGACAGACCCAATACGAGCAGTACTTC; CDR3: CASSPGQTQYEQYF
size: .; V: TRBV5-1; J: TRBJ1-2; D: .; DNA: TGCGCCAGCAGCTTGAGAGTAGAGGGATCTAACTATGGCTACACCTTC; CDR3: CASSLRVEGSNYGYTF
size: .; V: TRBV9; J: TRBJ1-1; D: TRBD1; DNA: TGTGCCAGCAGCGTGAATGACAGGGGTTCTGAAGCTTTCTTT; CDR3: CASSVNDRGSEAFF
size: .; V: TRBV19; J: TRBJ2-7; D: TRBD1; DNA: TGTGCCAGTAGTATGGGACAGGGGGCCTCGACCTACGAGCAGTACTTC; CDR3: CASSMGQGASTYEQYF
size: .; V: TRBV11-2; J: TRBJ1-4; D: .; DNA: TGTGCCAGCAGCTTAAACGGGGGAGTTGAAAAACTGTTTTTT; CDR3: CASSLNGGVEKLFF
size: .; V: TRBV7-2; J: TRBJ1-1; D: .; DNA: TGTGCCAGCAGCCTTATCCAGGGGAGGGAAGCTTTCTTT; CDR3: CASSLIQGREAFF
size: .; V: TRBV29-1; J: TRBJ1-2; D: .; DNA: TGCAGCACGGACATCTCAGATTATGGCTACACCTTC; CDR3: CSTDISDYGYTF
size: .; V: TRBV5-1; J: TRBJ1-1; D: .; DNA: TGCGCCAGCAGCTGGGGAGGTGGGGGTAACACTGAAGCTTTCTTT; CDR3: CASSWGGGGNTEAFF
size: .; V: TRBV7-2; J: TRBJ1-4; D: TRBD1; DNA: TGTGCCAGCAGCTTCCCGCAGGGGGCTAATGAAAAACTGTTTTTT; CDR3: CASSFPQGANEKLFF
size: .; V: TRBV9; J: TRBJ2-7; D: TRBD1; DNA: TGTGCCAGCAGCGTAGGGACAGGGCCCTACGAGCAGTACTTC; CDR3: CASSVGTGPYEQYF
size: once; V: TRBV5-4; J: TRBJ2-3; D: .; DNA: TGTGCCAGCAGTCCCGGGCCAGGGGTAGTAGATACGCAGTATTTT; CDR3: CASSPGPGVVDTQYF
size: .; V: TRBV29-1; J: TRBJ2-7; D: .; DNA: TGCAGCGTTGAAACAGGGAGGGGCTACGAGCAGTACTTC; CDR3: CSVETGRGYEQYF
size: few; V: TRBV7-9; J: TRBJ2-3; D: .; DNA: TGTGCCAGCAGCCAAGGACAGAACGAATATACAGATACGCAGTATTTT; CDR3: CASSQGQNEYTDTQYF
size: .; V: TRBV6-5; J: TRBJ2-7; D: .; DNA: TGTGCCAGCAGTCTCGGGACCGATTCCAGGTACGAGCAGTACTTC; CDR3: CASSLGTDSRYEQYF
size: .; V: TRBV6-1; J: TRBJ2-1; D: .; DNA: TGTGCCAGCAGTGAAAAGGGAGGTGAGCAGTTCTTC; CDR3: CASSEKGGEQFF
size: .; V: TRBV30; J: TRBJ2-1; D: TRBD1; DNA: TGTGCCTGGAGTGCACAGGGGGTTTACAATGAGCAGTTCTTC; CDR3: CAWSAQGVYNEQFF
size: .; V: TRBV18; J: TRBJ2-7; D: .; DNA: TGTGCCAGCTGTTCCAAACGGCCGTGCTACGAGCAGTACTTC; CDR3: CASCSKRPCYEQYF
size: .; V: TRBV6-4; J: TRBJ1-6; D: TRBD1; DNA: TGTGCCAGCAGTGAGGCAGGGGGGTATAATTCACCCCTCCACTTT; CDR3: CASSEAGGYNSPLHF
size: .; V: TRBV28; J: TRBJ1-2; D: .; DNA: TGTGCCAGCAGTCGTACAGGGAGCTCTAACTATGGCTACACCTTC; CDR3: CASSRTGSSNYGYTF
size: once; V: TRBV7-8; J: TRBJ1-1; D: TRBD1; DNA: TGTGCCAGCAGTTCCGGACAGGGGACGATTTACACTGAAGCTTTCTTT; CDR3: CASSSGQGTIYTEAFF
size: .; V: TRBV28; J: TRBJ2-3; D: TRBD2; DNA: TGTGCCAGCAGTCTACTAGCGGGGTCCTATACGCAGTATTTT; CDR3: CASSLLAGSYTQYF
size: .; V: TRBV27; J: TRBJ2-3; D: TRBD2; DNA: TGTGCCAGCAGTCCCGGACTAGAGTCAGATACGCAGTATTTT; CDR3: CASSPGLESDTQYF
size: .; V: TRBV2; J: TRBJ2-1; D: .; DNA: TGTGCCAGCAGTGAAGACGGCACCTACAATGAGCAGTTCTTC; CDR3: CASSEDGTYNEQFF